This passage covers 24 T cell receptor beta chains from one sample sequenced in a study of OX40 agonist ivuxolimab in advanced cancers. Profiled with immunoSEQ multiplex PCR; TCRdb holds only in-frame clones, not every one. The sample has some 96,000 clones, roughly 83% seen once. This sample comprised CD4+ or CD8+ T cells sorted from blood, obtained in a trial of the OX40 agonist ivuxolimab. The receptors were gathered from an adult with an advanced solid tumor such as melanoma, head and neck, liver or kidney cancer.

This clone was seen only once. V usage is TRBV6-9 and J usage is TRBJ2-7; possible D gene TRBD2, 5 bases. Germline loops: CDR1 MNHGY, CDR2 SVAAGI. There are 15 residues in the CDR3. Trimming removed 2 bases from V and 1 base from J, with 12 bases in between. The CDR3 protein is CASSYQPRGSYEQYF. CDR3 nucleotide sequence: TGTGCCAGCAGTTATCAGCCCCGAGGGTCCTACGAGCAGTACTTC.

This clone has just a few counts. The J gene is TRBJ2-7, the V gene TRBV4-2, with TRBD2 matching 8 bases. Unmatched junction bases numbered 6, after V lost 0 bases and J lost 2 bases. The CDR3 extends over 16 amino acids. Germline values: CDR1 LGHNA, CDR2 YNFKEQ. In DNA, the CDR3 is TGTGCCAGCAGCCAAGATGCCGGGGGGGGCACCTACGAGCAGTACTTC. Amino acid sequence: CASSQDAGGGTYEQYF.

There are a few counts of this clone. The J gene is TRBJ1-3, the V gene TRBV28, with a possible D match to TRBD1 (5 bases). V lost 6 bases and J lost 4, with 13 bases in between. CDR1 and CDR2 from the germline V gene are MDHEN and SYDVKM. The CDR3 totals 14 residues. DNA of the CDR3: TGTGCCAGCAGAGAAGGGACGGCGGGAAACACCATATATTTT. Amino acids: CASREGTAGNTIYF. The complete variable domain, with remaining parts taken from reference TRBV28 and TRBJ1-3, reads DVKVTQSSRYLVKRTGEKVFLECVQDMDHENMFWYRQDPGLGLRLIYFSYDVKMKEKGDIPEGYSVSREKKERFSLILESASTNQTSMYLCASREGTAGNTIYFGEGSWLTVV.

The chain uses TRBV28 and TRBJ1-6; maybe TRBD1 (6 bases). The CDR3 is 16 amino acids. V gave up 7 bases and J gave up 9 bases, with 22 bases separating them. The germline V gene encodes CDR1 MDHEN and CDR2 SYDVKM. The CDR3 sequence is CASNPFRQAGISPLHF. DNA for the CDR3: TGTGCCAGCAACCCATTTAGACAGGCCGGGATTTCACCCCTCCACTTT.

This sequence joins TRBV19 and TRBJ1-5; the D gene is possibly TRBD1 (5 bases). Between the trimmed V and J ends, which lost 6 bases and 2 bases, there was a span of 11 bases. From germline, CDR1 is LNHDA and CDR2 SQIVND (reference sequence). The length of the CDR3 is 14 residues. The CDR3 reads CASRPAGGNQPQHF. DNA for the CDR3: TGTGCCAGTAGACCGGCGGGGGGCAATCAGCCCCAGCATTTT.

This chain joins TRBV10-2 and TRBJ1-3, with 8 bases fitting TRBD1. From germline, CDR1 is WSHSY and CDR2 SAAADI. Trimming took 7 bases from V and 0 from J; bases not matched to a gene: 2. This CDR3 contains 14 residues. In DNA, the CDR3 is TGCGCCAGCAACGACAGGGGCTCTGGAAACACCATATATTTT. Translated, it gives CASNDRGSGNTIYF.

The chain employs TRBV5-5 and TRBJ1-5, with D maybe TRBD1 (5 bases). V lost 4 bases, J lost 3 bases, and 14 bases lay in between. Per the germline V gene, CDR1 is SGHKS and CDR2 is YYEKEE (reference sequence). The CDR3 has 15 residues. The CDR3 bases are TGTGCCAGCAGCCGTCAACCAGGGAACAATCAGCCCCAGCATTTT. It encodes CASSRQPGNNQPQHF.

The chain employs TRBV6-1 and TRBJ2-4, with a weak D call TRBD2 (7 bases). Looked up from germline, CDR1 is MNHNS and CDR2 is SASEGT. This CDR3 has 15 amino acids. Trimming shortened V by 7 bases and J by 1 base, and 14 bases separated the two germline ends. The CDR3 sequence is CASNGGHGAKNIQYF. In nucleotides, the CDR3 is TGTGCCAGCAACGGGGGGCACGGGGCCAAAAACATTCAGTACTTC.

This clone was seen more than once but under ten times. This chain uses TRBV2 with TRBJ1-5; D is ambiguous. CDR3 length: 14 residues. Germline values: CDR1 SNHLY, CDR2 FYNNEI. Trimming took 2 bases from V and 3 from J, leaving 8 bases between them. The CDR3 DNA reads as TGTGCCAGCAGTGAAACCGGGAACAATCAGCCCCAGCATTTT. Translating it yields CASSETGNNQPQHF.

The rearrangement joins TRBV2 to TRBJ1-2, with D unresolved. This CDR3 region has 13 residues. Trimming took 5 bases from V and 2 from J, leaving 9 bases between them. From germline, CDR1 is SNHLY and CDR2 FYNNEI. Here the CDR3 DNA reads TGTGCCAGCAGTAACGAGAGAAACTATGGCTACACCTTC. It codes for CASSNERNYGYTF.

The CDR3 here is CASSPDRTGNIQYF. CDR3 nucleotide sequence: TGCGCCAGCAGCCCTGATCGGACAGGGAACATTCAGTACTTC. This sequence joins TRBV5-1 and TRBJ2-4; 8 nucleotides agree with TRBD1. The J segment lost 7 bases and the V segment lost 4 bases, leaving 7 bases of the junction unmatched. Germline assignment: CDR1 SGHRS and CDR2 YFSETQ. The CDR3 totals 14 residues.

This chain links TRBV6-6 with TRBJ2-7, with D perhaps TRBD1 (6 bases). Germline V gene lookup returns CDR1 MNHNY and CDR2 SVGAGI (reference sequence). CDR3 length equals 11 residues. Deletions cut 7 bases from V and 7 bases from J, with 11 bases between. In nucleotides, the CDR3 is TGTGCCAGCAAGAAAAGGGGGGAGCAGTACTTC. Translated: CASKKRGEQYF.

The DNA of the CDR3 is TGCAGGTCCCCTGGGAGCTCCTACGAGCAGTACTTC. This translates into CRSPGSSYEQYF. The chain recombines TRBV29-1 with TRBJ2-7; D is perhaps TRBD2 (5 bases). Germline lookup yields CDR1 SQVTM and CDR2 ANQGSEA. This CDR3 has 12 residues.

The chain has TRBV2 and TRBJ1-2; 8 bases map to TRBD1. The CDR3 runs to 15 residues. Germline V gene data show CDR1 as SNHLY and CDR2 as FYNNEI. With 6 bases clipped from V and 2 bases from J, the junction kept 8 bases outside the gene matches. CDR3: CASRPDRGANYGYTF. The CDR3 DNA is TGTGCCAGCAGACCAGACAGGGGTGCCAACTATGGCTACACCTTC.

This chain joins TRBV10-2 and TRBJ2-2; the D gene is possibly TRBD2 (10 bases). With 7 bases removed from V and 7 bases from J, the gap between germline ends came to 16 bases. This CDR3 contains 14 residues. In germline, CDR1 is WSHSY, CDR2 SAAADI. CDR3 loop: CASILAGQGGELFF. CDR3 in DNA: TGCGCCAGCATACTAGCGGGACAGGGCGGGGAGCTGTTTTTT.

This CDR3 reads CASSTGFLDTEAFF. Here the CDR3 DNA reads TGTGCCAGCAGTACAGGGTTTTTGGACACTGAAGCTTTCTTT. The chain links TRBV2 to TRBJ1-1, with D perhaps matching TRBD1 (6 bases). V dropped 5 bases and J dropped 3 bases, with 13 bases sitting between them. The CDR3 has 14 amino acids. CDR1 and CDR2 (germline): SNHLY, FYNNEI.

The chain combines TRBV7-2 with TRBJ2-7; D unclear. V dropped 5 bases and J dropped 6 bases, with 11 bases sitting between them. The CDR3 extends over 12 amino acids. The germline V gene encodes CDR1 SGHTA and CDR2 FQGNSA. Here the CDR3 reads CASSQTRVEQYF. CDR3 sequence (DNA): TGTGCCAGCAGCCAGACTCGCGTCGAGCAGTACTTC.

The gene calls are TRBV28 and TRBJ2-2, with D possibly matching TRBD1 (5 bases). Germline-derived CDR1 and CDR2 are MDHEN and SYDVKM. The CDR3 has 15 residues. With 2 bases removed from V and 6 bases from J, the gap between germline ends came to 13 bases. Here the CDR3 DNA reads TGTGCCAGCAGTTTAGGGGTGGCAGGGCCCGGGGAGCTGTTTTTT. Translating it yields CASSLGVAGPGELFF.

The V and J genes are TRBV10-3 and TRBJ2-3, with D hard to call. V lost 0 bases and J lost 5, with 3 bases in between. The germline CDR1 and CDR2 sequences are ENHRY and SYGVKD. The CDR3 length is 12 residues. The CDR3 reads CAISESGDTQYF. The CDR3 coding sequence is TGTGCCATCAGTGAGTCAGGAGATACGCAGTATTTT.

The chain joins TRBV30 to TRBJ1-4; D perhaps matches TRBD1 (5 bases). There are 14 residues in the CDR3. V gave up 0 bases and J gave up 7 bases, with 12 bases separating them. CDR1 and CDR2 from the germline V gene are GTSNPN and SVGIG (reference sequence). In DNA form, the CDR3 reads TGTGCCTGGAGTGTAGGGACCCTATTTGAAAAACTGTTTTTT. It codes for CAWSVGTLFEKLFF.

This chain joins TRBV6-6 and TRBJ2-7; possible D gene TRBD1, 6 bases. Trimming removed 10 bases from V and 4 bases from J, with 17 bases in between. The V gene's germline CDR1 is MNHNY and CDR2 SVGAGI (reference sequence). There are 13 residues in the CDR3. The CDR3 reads CATQRGLDYEQYF. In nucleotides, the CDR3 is TGTGCCACCCAAAGGGGGTTGGATTACGAGCAGTACTTC.

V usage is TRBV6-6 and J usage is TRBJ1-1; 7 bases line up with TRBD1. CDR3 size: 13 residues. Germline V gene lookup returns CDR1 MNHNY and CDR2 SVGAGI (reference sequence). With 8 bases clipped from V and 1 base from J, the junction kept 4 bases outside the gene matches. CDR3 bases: TGTGCCAGCCGAGACAGGGAGAACACTGAAGCTTTCTTT. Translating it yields CASRDRENTEAFF.

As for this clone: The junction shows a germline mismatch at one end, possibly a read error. This CDR3 reads CASSPRQVYGNSPLHF. For the CDR3, the DNA is TGTGCCAGCTCTCCACGACAGGTTTATGGTAATTCACCCCTCCACTTT. The rearrangement uses TRBV18 and TRBJ1-6; TRBD1 might be the D (6 bases). This CDR3 has 16 residues. Germline loops: CDR1 KGHSH, CDR2 LQKENI.

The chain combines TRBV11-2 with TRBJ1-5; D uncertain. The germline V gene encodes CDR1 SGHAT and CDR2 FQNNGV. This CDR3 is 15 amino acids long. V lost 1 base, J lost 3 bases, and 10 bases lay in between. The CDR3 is CASSLGPAANQPQHF. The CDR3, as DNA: TGTGCCAGCAGCTTAGGGCCGGCGGCCAATCAGCCCCAGCATTTT.